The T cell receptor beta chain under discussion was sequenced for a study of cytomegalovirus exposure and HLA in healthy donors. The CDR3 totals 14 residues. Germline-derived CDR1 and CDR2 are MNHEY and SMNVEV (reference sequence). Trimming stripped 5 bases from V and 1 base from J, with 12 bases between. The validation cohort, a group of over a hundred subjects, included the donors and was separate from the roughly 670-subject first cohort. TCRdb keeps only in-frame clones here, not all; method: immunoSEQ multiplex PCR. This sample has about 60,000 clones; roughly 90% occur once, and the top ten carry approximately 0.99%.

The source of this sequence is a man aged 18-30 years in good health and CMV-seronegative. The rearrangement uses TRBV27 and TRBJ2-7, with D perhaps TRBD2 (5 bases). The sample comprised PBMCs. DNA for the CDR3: TGTGCCAGCAGTCCCCGTGGAGGTTCCTACGAGCAGTACTTC. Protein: CASSPRGGSYEQYF.